This T cell receptor (beta chain) was observed in a study of human T cells and chemical hapten exposure. Overall study context: Subjects had 2% DPC placed on 2 cm by 2 cm of upper inner arm skin for sensitization. For the approximately 25-week duration of the study, patients were given weekly doses of diphenylcyclopropenone on the scalp. Study outcomes and limitations: TCRs above 1 in 1000 frequency did not change with DPC sensitization.

The sample holds many counts of this clonotype. The antigen is unknown. Described time point: pre-sensitization, week 0. Treatment reported: therapeutic diphenylcyclopropenone sensitization with weekly scalp DPC. TCRdb re-called the RACE reads with MiXCR, one entry per CDR3 protein. The sample shows 350,000 to 400,000 distinct CDR3 sequences, less than 6.5% of them seen only once. The source is a woman aged 45-65 years with alopecia areata. Some clones in this sample may be carry-over from other donors' samples. Specimen: whole blood, collected in connection with sensitization to the hapten diphenylcyclopropenone (DPC).

The CDR3 coding sequence is TGTGCCAGCAGCTTAGGACTACTACCGAACACCGGGGAGCTGTTTTTT. Translated: CASSLGLLPNTGELFF. The chain carries TRBV13 and TRBJ2-2, with D uncertain. V was shortened by 0 bases and J by 0 bases, with 8 bases between the two germline ends. Germline V gene lookup returns CDR1 PRHDT and CDR2 FYEKMQ (reference sequence). The CDR3 covers 16 residues.